The sequence of this T cell receptor beta chain was determined in a study of long-term antiretroviral therapy in people with HIV (dated 2022 in TCRdb). Background on the whole study: The earliest samples were collected approximately a decade before the 2015 WHO recommendation for immediate ART, a period when ART was typically delayed until CD4 counts fell. This retrospective serial study examined whether starting ART and sustained HIV suppression were associated with changes in the composition and diversity of the TRB repertoire in peripheral blood. A total of approximately 200 cryopreserved PBMC samples came from a few dozen adults with confirmed HIV infection and were collected serially over a mean of roughly six years (range 1-12). Of the roughly 30 participants with HIV, ten to eleven were female. No cross-contamination during QIAcube processing turned up in test extractions that ran a monoclonal T-cell line alongside 33 polyclonal samples. Overall study outcomes, separate from this receptor: Expanded TRB clones identified before ART initiation dominated the repertoire at all time points, although this dominance fluctuated and declined in many PLHIV after ART. No data were available on ART adherence, viral resistance or therapy changes, limiting inferences about post-ART repertoire changes. Starting ART was linked to a significant rise in TRB diversity, yet even with long-term ART the diversity remained significantly lower than in transplant donor controls. Because pre-ART samples had limited cell numbers, unsorted PBMC were profiled rather than sorted CD4+ and CD8+ T cells. Since PBMC availability was limited, sequencing covered only the TCR beta chain, with no alpha chain pairing. CDR3 length ranges in HIV repertoires were narrower than in controls, and network structure suggested an antigen-experienced repertoire with only a slight naive shift after ART. The samples were dated from about 2003 to 2018, and the ART regimens that were used may be less effective than current ART regimens.

A remark on this clone: Its antigen is not yet known. The sample holds no much larger clone one base away, and base qualities are not on file.

To be included, a participant needed at least one PBMC sample from before ART initiation plus at least two post-ART samples. Every participant with HIV received treatment in the United States of America. Before DNA extraction, cryopreserved samples of 1-10 million PBMC were thawed and washed. At the time of the earliest PBMC sample, participants with HIV were aged between about 20 and 54 years. PBMC samples were contributed by each participant from 1-4 timepoints before ART initiation and 2-8 timepoints after ART initiation, with a median of 7 samples. Serial HIV viral load, CD4+ T-cell count, ART history and demographic data were obtained for every participant. Genomic DNA was extracted from unsorted PBMC with a Qiagen kit on a QIAcube, processed in batches of 12 samples. V loses 6 bases, J loses 8 bases, and the germline ends lie 14 bases apart. Taken from the germline V gene (reference sequence), the CDR1 and CDR2 loops are LNHDA and SQIVND. Including cysteine and phenylalanine, the CDR3 has 13 amino acids. Just the 39-base CDR3 DNA is kept, in frame starting at base 1.

Sequencing of the TRB variable region was done with the immunoSEQ hsTCRB v3.0 assay at survey level resolution. A depth of roughly 35,000-50,000 T-cell genomes per sample was targeted for TRB sequencing. An Illumina MiSeq with a v3 150-cycle kit was used to sequence the pooled TRB libraries. On the study's bioinformatics: Repertoire analysis was performed in R inside a reproducible Nextflow workflow that covered QC, data transformation and analysis. LymphoSeq2, an R package for exploring AIRR-Seq data, was used to implement the custom analyses. Four samples that yielded fewer than 5000 total TRB sequences were excluded, so that approximately 200 HIV repertoires were analyzed. Among the 190 or so HIV repertoires that were kept, under 60 were collected before ART initiation and roughly 130 were collected after ART initiation. Repertoires were downsampled to 5000 TRB nucleotide sequences, and summary statistics were averaged over 100 downsampling iterations. The analysis kept only TRB sequences whose CDR3 regions were at least seven amino acids long. Two measures captured diversity: a Shannon entropy-derived clonality score and the Gini coefficient. In the repertoire networks, any two of the top 5000 CDR3 amino acid sequences were linked whenever the two sequences differed by an edit distance of one. Antigen specificity groups and MHC restriction were predicted for TRB CDR3 amino acid sequences with GLIPH2. Known CMV, EBV, HIV or tissue antigen associations were flagged by matching CDR3 amino acid sequences against VDJdb and McPAS-TCR. Pre-ART, post-ART and control groups were compared with Wilcoxon signed-rank tests and Holm-Bonferroni correction. Imported from immuneACCESS, the table was reduced by TCRdb to in-frame sequences with V and J called. These copies leave out some clones; in studies compared against another copy, an unresolved V gene accounts for under half, and the cause of the remainder is not known. Clonal size and the V and J genes are those of that table, whereas D and trimming came from the DNA. The sample has 20,000 to 25,000 clones on record, 80% to 90% of them singletons. The ten top clones hold roughly 3.3% of the sample.

The rearrangement combines TRBV19 with TRBJ2-1; the D segment cannot be called with confidence. This specimen was unsorted PBMCs, taken 2.5 to 2.7 years after starting antiretroviral therapy. This TCR was sampled from a woman aged 45-60 years with HIV. This receptor has the CDR3 CASRVDGGDEQFF. The DNA is TGTGCCAGTAGGGTAGATGGCGGTGATGAGCAGTTCTTC.